This record looks at one T cell receptor beta chain sequence and its context. Its antigen is still unknown. The sample's time point: new active TB diagnosis, blood taken before or within 7 days of starting treatment. Positive smear microscopy and/or M. tuberculosis culture confirmed active disease. This sample was taken from a study of T cells in tuberculosis. Study-level background: The T cells targeted glucose monomycolate, a mycobacterial lipid, via CD1B. The study, taken as a whole, reports: Active tuberculosis cases were adults; controls were adolescents. A GMM-specific repertoire classifier reached roughly 87% accuracy, AUROC about 0.87.

Repertoires were generated with immunoSEQ multiplex PCR, while TCRdb's copy carries only in-frame clones and drops some. The sample has 25,000 to 40,000 clones; about 90% are singletons. Sequences were derived from PBMCs, sampled at tuberculosis diagnosis. The source of this sequence is an adult with tuberculosis.

Written as DNA, the CDR3 is TGTGCCAGCAGCCAAGATCGTCCACGGGCGCAGTATTTT. This codes for CASSQDRPRAQYF. The chain couples TRBV4-2 to TRBJ2-3; no definite D call. V lost 0 bases and J 10 bases, leaving 11 bases between the germline ends. There are 13 residues in the CDR3. Germline V gene data show CDR1 as LGHNA and CDR2 as YNFKEQ.